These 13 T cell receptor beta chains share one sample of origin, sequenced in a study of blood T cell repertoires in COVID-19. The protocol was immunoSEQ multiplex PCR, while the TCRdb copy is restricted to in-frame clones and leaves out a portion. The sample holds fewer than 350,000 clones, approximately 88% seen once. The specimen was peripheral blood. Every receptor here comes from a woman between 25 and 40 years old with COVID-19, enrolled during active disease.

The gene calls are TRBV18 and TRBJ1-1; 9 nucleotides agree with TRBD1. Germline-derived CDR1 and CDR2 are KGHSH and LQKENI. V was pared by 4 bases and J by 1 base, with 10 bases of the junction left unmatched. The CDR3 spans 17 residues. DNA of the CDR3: TGTGCCAGCTCACGGGGACAGGGAGGTTCCGGGAACACTGAAGCTTTCTTT. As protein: CASSRGQGGSGNTEAFF.

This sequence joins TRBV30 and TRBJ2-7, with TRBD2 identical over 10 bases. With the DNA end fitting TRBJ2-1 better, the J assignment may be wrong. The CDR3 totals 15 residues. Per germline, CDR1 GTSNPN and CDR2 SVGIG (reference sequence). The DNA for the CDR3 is TGTGCCTGGAGTGCCGGACTAGCGGACTACAATGAGCAGTTCTTC. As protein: CAWSAGLADYNEQFF.

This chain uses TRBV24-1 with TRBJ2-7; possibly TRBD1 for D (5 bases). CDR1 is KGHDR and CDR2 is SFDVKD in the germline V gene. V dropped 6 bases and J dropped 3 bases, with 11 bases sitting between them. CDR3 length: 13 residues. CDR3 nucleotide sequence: TGTGCCACCAGTCAGGGCCCCTTCTACGAGCAGTACTTC. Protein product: CATSQGPFYEQYF.

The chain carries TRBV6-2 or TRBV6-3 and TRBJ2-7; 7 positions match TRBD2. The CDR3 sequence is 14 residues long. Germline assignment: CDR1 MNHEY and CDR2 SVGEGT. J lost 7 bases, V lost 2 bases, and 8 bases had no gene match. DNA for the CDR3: TGTGCCAGCAGTTACCTGGGAGGGGTGGAAGAGCAGTACTTC. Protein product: CASSYLGGVEEQYF.

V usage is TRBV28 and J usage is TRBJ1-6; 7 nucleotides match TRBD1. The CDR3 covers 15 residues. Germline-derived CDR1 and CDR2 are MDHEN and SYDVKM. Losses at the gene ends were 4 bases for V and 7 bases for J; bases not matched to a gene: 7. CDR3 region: CASSSPTGHNSPLHF. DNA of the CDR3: TGTGCCAGCAGTTCCCCGACAGGGCACAATTCACCCCTCCACTTT.

CDR3 loop: CASSFDSNTEAFF. CDR3 sequence (DNA): TGTGCCAGCAGCTTCGACTCGAACACTGAAGCTTTCTTT. The rearrangement joins TRBV7-9 to TRBJ1-1; D not certain. V lost 3 bases to trimming and J lost 1 base, with 6 bases between them. CDR1 and CDR2 (germline): SEHNR, FQNEAQ (reference sequence). This CDR3 contains 13 residues.

CDR3 DNA sequence: TGCGCCAGCAGCTTAACAGGGACCCAGAACTATGGCTACACCTTC. Its translation: CASSLTGTQNYGYTF. The rearrangement uses TRBV5-1 and TRBJ1-2; weak D call: TRBD1 (6 bases). Per germline, CDR1 SGHRS and CDR2 YFSETQ. V was pared by 2 bases and J by 2 bases, with 13 bases between. The CDR3 sequence is 15 residues long.

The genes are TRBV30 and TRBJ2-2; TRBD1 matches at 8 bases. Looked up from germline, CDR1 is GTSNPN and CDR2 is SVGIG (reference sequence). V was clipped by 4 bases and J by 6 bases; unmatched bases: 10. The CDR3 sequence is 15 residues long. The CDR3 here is CAWNGQGNFPGELFF. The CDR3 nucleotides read TGTGCCTGGAACGGACAGGGTAATTTTCCCGGGGAGCTGTTTTTT. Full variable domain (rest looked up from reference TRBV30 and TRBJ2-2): SQTIHQWPATLVQPVGSPLSLECTVEGTSNPNLYWYRQAAGRGLQLLFYSVGIGQISSEVPQNLSASRPQDRQFILSSKKLLLSDSGFYLCAWNGQGNFPGELFFGEGSRLTVL.

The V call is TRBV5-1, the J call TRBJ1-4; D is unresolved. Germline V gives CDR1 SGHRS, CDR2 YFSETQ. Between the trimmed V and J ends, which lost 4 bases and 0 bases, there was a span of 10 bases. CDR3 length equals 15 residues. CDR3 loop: CASSPGGPTNEKLFF. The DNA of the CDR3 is TGCGCCAGCAGCCCCGGAGGCCCAACTAATGAAAAACTGTTTTTT.

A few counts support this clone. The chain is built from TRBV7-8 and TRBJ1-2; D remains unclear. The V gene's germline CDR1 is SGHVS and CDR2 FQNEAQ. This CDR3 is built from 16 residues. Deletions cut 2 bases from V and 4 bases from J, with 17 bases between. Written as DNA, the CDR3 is TGTGCCAGCAGCTTAAAGTATGCAGGCCAAGGCTATGGCTACACCTTC. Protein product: CASSLKYAGQGYGYTF.

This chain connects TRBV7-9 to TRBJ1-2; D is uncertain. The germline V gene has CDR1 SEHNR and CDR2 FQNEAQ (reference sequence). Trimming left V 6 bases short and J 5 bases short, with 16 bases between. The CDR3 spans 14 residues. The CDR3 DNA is TGTGCCAGCAGTTTCGAGGCGGGCCTGTATGGCTACACCTTC. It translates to CASSFEAGLYGYTF.

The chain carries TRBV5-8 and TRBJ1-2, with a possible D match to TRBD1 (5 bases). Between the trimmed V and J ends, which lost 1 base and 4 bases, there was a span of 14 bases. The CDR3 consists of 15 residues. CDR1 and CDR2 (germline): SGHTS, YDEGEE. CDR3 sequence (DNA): TGTGCCAGCAGCTTGCACAGGACCTCGGGCTATGGCTACACCTTC. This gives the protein CASSLHRTSGYGYTF. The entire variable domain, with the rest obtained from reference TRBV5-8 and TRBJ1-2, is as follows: EAGVTQSPTHLIKTRGQQATLRCSPISGHTSVYWYQQALGLGLQFLLWYDEGEERNRGNFPPRFSGRQFPNYSSELNVNALELEDSALYLCASSLHRTSGYGYTFGSGTRLTVV.

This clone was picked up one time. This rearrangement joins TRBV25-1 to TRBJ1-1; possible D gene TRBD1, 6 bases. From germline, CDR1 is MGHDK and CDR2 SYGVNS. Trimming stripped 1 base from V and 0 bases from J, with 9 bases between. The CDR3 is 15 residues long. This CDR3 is CASSESGDVNTEAFF. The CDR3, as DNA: TGTGCCAGCAGTGAATCAGGGGACGTGAACACTGAAGCTTTCTTT.